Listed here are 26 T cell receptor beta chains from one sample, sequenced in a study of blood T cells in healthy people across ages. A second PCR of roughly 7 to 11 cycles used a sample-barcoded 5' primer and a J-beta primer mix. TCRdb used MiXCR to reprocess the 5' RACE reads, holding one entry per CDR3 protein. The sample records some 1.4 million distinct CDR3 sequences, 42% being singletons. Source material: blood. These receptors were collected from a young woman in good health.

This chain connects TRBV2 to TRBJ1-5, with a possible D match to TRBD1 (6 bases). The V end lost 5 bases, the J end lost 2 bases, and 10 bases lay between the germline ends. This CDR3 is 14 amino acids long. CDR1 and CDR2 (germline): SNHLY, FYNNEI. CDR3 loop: CASSTGFGNQPQHF. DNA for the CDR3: TGTGCCAGCAGTACAGGGTTTGGCAATCAGCCCCAGCATTTT.

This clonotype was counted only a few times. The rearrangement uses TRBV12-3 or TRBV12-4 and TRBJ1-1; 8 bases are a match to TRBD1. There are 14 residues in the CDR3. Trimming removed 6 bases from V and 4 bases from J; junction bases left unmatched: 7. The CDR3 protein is CASRVTGGVTEAFF. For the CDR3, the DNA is TGTGCCAGCAGAGTTACAGGGGGGGTCACTGAAGCTTTCTTT.

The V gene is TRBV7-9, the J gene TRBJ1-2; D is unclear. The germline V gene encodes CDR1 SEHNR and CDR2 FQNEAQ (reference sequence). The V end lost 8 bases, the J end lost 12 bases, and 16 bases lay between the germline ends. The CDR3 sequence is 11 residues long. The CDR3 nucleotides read TGTGCCAGCGGCACTGAGGCGGTAAACACCTTC. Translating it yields CASGTEAVNTF.

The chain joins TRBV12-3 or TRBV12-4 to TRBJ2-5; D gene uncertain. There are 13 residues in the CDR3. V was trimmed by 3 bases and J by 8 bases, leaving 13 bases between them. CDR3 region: CASSFSPKRTQYF. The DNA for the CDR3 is TGTGCCAGCAGTTTCTCCCCAAAGAGAACCCAGTACTTC.

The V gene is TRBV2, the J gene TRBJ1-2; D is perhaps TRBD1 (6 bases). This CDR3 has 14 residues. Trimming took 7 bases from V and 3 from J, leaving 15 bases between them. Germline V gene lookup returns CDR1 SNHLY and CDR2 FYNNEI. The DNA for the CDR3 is TGTGCCAGCATCCCGGGAGGGGGGGACTATGGCTACACCTTC. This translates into CASIPGGGDYGYTF.

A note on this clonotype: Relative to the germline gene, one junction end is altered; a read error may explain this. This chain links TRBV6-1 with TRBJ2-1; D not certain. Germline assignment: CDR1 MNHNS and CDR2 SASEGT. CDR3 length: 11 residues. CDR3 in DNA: TGTACCAGCAGCAATAACAATGAGCAGTTCTTC. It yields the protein CTSSNNNEQFF.

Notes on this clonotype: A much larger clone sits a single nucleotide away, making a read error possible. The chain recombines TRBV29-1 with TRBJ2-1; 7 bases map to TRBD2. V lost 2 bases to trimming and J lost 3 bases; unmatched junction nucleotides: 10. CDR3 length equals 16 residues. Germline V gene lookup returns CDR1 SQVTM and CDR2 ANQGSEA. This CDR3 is CSVEFGTNGGYNEQFF. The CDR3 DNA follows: TGCAGCGTTGAATTCGGGACTAACGGGGGCTACAATGAGCAGTTCTTC.

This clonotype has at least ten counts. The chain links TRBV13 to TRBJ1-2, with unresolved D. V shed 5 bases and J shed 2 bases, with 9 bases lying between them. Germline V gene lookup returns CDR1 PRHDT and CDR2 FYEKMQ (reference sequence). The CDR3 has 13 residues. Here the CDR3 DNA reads TGTGCCAGCAGCCGAGGTGGGAACTATGGCTACACCTTC. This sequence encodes CASSRGGNYGYTF.

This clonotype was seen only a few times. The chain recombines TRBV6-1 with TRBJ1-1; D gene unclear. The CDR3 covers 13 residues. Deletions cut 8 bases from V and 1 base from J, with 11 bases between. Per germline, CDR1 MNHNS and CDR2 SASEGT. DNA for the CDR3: TGTGCCAGCTCAGAGGGTAGGAACACTGAAGCTTTCTTT. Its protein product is CASSEGRNTEAFF.

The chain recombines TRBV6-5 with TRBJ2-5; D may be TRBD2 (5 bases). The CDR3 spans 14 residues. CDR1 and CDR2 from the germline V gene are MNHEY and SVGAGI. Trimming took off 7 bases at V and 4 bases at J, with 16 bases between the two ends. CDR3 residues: CASNHSEGRETQYF. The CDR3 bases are TGTGCCAGCAACCATTCCGAGGGCAGAGAGACCCAGTACTTC.

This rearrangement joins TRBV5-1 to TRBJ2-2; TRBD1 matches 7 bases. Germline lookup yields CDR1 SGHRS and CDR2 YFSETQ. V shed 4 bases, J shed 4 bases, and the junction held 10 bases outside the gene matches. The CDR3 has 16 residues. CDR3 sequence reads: CASSLERQGSTGELFF. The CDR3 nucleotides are TGCGCCAGCAGCCTCGAGCGACAGGGTAGCACCGGGGAGCTGTTTTTT.

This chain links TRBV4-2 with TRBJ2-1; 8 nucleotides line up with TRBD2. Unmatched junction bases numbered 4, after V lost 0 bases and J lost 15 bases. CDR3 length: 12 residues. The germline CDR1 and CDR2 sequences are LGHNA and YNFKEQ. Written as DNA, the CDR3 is TGTGCCAGCAGCCAAGATTGGGGGACTAGGTTCTTC. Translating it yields CASSQDWGTRFF.

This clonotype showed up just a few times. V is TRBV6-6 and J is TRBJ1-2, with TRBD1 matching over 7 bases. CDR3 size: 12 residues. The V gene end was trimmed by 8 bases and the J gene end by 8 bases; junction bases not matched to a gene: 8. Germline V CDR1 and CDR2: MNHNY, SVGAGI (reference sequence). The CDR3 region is CASARGQGGYTF. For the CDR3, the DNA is TGTGCCAGCGCAAGGGGGCAAGGCGGCTACACCTTC.

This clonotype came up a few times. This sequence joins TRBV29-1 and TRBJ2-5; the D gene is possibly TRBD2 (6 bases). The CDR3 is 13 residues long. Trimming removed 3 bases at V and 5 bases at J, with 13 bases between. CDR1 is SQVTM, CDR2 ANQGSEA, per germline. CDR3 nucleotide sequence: TGCAGCGTTGAGGTCGGTGGAGGGGAGACCCAGTACTTC. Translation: CSVEVGGGETQYF.

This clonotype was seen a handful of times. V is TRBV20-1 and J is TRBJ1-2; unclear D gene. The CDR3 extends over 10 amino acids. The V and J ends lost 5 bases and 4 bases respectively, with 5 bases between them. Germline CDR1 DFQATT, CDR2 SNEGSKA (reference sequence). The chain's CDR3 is CSAGVYGYTF. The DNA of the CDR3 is TGCAGTGCTGGAGTCTATGGCTACACCTTC.

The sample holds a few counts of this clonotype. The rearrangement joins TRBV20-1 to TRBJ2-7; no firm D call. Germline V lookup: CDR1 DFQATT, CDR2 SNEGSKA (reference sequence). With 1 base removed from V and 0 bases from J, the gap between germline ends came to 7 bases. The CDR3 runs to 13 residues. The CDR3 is CSARVEFSYEQYF. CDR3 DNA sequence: TGCAGTGCTAGAGTAGAATTCTCCTACGAGCAGTACTTC.

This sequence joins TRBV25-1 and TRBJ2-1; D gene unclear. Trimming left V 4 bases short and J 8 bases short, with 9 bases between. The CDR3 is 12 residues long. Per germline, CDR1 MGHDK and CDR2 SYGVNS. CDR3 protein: CASSGPLDEQFF. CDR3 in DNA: TGTGCCAGCAGTGGACCACTCGATGAGCAGTTCTTC.

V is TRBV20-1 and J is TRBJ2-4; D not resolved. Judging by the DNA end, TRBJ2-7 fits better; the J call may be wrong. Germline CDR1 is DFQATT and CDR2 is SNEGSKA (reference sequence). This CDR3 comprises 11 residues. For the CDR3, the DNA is TGCAGTGCTAGAGTTTTCTACGAGCAGTACTTC. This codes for CSARVFYEQYF.

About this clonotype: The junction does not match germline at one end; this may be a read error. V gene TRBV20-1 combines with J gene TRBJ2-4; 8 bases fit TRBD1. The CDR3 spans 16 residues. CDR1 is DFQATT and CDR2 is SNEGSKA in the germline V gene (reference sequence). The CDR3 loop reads CSAGDPRQGSKNIRYF. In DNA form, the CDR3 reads TGCAGTGCTGGGGACCCGAGACAGGGGTCCAAAAACATTCGGTACTTC.

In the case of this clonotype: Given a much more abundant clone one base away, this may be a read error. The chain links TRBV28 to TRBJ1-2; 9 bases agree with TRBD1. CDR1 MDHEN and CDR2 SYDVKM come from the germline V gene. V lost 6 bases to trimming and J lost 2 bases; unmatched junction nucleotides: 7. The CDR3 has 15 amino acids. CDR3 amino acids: CASSSEGTGNYGYTF. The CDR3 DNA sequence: TGTGCCAGCAGCTCTGAAGGGACAGGGAACTATGGCTACACCTTC.

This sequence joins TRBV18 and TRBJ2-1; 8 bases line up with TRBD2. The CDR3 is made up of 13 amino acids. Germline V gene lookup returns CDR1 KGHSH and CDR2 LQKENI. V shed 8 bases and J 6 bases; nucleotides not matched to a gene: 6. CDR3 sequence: CASQQREPNEQFF. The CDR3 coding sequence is TGTGCCAGCCAGCAGCGGGAGCCCAATGAGCAGTTCTTC.

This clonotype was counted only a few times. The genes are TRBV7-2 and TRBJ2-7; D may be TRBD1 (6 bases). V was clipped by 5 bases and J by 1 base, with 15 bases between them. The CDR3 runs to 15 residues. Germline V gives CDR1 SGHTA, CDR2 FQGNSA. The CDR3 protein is CASSPDVRGSYEQYF. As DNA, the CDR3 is TGTGCCAGCAGCCCTGACGTTAGGGGGTCCTACGAGCAGTACTTC.

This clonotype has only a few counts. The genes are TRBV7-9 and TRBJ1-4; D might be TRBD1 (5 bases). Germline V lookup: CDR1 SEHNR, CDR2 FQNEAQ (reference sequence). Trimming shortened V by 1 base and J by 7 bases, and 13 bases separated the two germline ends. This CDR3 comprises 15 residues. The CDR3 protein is CASSLEQGCAEKLFF. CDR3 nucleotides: TGTGCCAGCAGCTTAGAGCAGGGTTGTGCTGAAAAACTGTTTTTT.

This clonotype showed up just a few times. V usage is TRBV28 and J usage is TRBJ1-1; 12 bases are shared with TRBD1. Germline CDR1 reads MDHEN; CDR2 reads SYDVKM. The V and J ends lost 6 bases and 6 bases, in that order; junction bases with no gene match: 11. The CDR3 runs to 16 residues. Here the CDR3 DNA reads TGTGCCAGCAGCCTCGGGACAGGGGGCATCGGCGCTGAAGCTTTCTTT. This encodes CASSLGTGGIGAEAFF.

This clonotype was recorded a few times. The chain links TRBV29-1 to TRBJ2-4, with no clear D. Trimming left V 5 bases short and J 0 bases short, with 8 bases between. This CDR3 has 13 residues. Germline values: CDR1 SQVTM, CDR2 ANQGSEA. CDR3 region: CSVHSVAKNIQYF. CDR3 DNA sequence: TGCAGCGTTCATTCCGTAGCCAAAAACATTCAGTACTTC.

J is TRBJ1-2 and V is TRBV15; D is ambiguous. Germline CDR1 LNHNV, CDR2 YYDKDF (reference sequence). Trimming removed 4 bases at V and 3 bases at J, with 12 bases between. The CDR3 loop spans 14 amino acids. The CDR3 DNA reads TGTGCCACCAGCACCGCTTCGGACTACTATGGCTACACCTTC. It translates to CATSTASDYYGYTF.